This T cell receptor beta chain was identified in a study of blood T cell repertoires in COVID-19. Measured with immunoSEQ multiplex PCR; TCRdb has only the in-frame clones, and not every one. Of tens of thousands of clones in the sample, 82% were seen once. The sequencing input was peripheral blood. The TCR comes from a human donor in a cohort sampled during active COVID-19.

The CDR3, as DNA: TGTGCCAGCAGACAGGGACCGAACACTGAAGCTTTCTTT. Translated, it gives CASRQGPNTEAFF. The chain links TRBV18 to TRBJ1-1, with 7 bases aligning to TRBD1. The V segment lost 8 bases and the J segment 1 base; nucleotides outside the gene matches: 4. Germline V gene data show CDR1 as KGHSH and CDR2 as LQKENI. The CDR3 runs to 13 residues.